The 14 T cell receptor beta chains below all came from one sample that was sequenced in a study of cytomegalovirus exposure and HLA in healthy donors. Use of 60 Vbeta and 13 Jbeta primers characterized the PCR. Only in-frame clones appear in the TCRdb table, and some are missing; sequencing was by immunoSEQ multiplex PCR. Of tens of thousands of clones in the sample, about two thirds were seen once. Specimen: PBMCs. These receptors came from a human donor in good health.

The V gene is TRBV27, the J gene TRBJ2-5; a possible D gene is TRBD1 (5 bases). Germline CDR1 is MNHEY and CDR2 is SMNVEV (reference sequence). The CDR3 runs 14 residues. V was clipped by 1 base and J by 3 bases, with 9 bases between them. The CDR3 loop is CASSLWADKETQYF. The CDR3 DNA is TGTGCCAGCAGTTTATGGGCGGACAAAGAGACCCAGTACTTC.

This chain links TRBV18 with TRBJ2-5; the D gene is possibly TRBD2 (5 bases). The CDR3 covers 14 residues. CDR1 and CDR2 (germline): KGHSH, LQKENI. Trimming stripped 5 bases from V and 5 bases from J, with 15 bases between. DNA of the CDR3: TGTGCCAGCTCATCGACGGATTCGGGGGAGACCCAGTACTTC. This gives the protein CASSSTDSGETQYF.

The rearrangement uses TRBV5-1 and TRBJ2-1; tentative D call: TRBD2 (6 bases). Trimming stripped 4 bases from V and 0 bases from J, with 14 bases between. The length of the CDR3 is 16 residues. CDR1 and CDR2 (germline): SGHRS, YFSETQ. The CDR3 DNA reads as TGCGCCAGCAGCGCCCTGGACGGGAGCTCCTACAATGAGCAGTTCTTC. Residues: CASSALDGSSYNEQFF.

J is TRBJ2-3 and V is TRBV19; 10 nucleotides line up with TRBD1. CDR1 LNHDA and CDR2 SQIVND come from the germline V gene (reference sequence). This CDR3 comprises 16 residues. V dropped 4 bases and J dropped 5; count of bases not matched to a gene: 9. The CDR3 sequence is CASSSGQGEAQDTQYF. The CDR3 region has the DNA TGTGCCAGTAGTAGCGGACAGGGGGAAGCACAAGATACGCAGTATTTT.

This sequence joins TRBV21-1 and TRBJ2-5; the table's D call, TRBD2, was not checked against the DNA. TRBV21-1 is a pseudogene segment. The CDR3 has 15 residues. The CDR3 loop is CASSKVGAGLGAQYF. CDR3 coding DNA: TGTGCCAGCAGCAAAGTTGGGGCAGGACTAGGGGCCCAGTACTTC.

The V and J genes are TRBV29-1 and TRBJ1-5; D gene ambiguous. This CDR3 is 12 amino acids long. Trimming stripped 4 bases from V and 7 bases from J, with 11 bases between. CDR1 and CDR2 from the germline V gene are SQVTM and ANQGSEA. CDR3 nucleotides: TGCAGCGTTGCAGCGGACCACCAGCCCCAGCATTTT. Its translation is CSVAADHQPQHF.

The J gene is TRBJ1-2, the V gene TRBV10-3, with D possibly matching TRBD1 (6 bases). The CDR3 length is 11 residues. Trimming pared 6 bases from V and 11 bases from J, leaving 13 bases between. CDR1 and CDR2 from the germline V gene are ENHRY and SYGVKD. CDR3 nucleotides: TGTGCCATCAGGGGGGAGAGGGGGTACACCTTC. Its translation is CAIRGERGYTF.

The gene calls are TRBV9 and TRBJ2-5; D may be TRBD2 (6 bases). V dropped 3 bases and J dropped 5 bases, with 17 bases sitting between them. The CDR3 is made up of 15 amino acids. Germline V gives CDR1 SGDLS, CDR2 YYNGEE. CDR3 protein: CASSAGDGTWETQYF. In nucleotides, the CDR3 is TGTGCCAGCAGCGCGGGGGACGGAACCTGGGAGACCCAGTACTTC.

The chain employs TRBV20-1 and TRBJ1-5; D is ambiguous. CDR1 is DFQATT and CDR2 is SNEGSKA in the germline V gene (reference sequence). This CDR3 is 11 amino acids long. V shed 0 bases and J shed 8 bases, with 5 bases lying between them. The CDR3 DNA is TGCAGTGCTAGAGAAGGAGAGCCCCAGCATTTT. Translating gives CSAREGEPQHF.

The V and J genes are TRBV4-3 and TRBJ2-5; 8 bases are a match to TRBD2. Looked up from germline, CDR1 is LGHNA and CDR2 is YSLEER. The CDR3 has 15 amino acids. V dropped 4 bases and J dropped 4; count of bases not matched to a gene: 8. DNA of the CDR3: TGCGCCAGCAGCCCATCGGCGGGGGGTGGAGAGACCCAGTACTTC. Translation gives CASSPSAGGGETQYF.

The J gene is TRBJ2-3, the V gene TRBV5-4, with 11 nucleotides matching TRBD1. CDR1 SGHNT and CDR2 YYREEE come from the germline V gene (reference sequence). J gave up 3 bases and V 6 bases, and 3 bases lay outside the gene matches. The CDR3 covers 14 residues. Here the CDR3 DNA reads TGTGCCAGCACCCGGGACAGGGGGACAGATACGCAGTATTTT. Translation gives CASTRDRGTDTQYF.

The rearrangement joins TRBV6-1 to TRBJ2-1; 10 bases are shared with TRBD2. The CDR3 length is 13 residues. With 7 bases clipped from V and 7 bases from J, the junction kept 4 bases outside the gene matches. Germline CDR1 is MNHNS and CDR2 is SASEGT. The CDR3 DNA sequence: TGTGCCAGCAAGGGACTAGCGATGAATGAGCAGTTCTTC. Amino acids: CASKGLAMNEQFF.

V and J are TRBV19 and TRBJ1-6; unclear D gene. The CDR3 is 16 amino acids. With 8 bases removed from V and 7 bases from J, the gap between germline ends came to 21 bases. Germline V gives CDR1 LNHDA, CDR2 SQIVND (reference sequence). CDR3 DNA: TGTGCCAGTGGGCAGTACCCGACGTTCTCAAATTCACCCCTCCACTTT. It codes for CASGQYPTFSNSPLHF.

The chain recombines TRBV11-3 with TRBJ2-1, with a possible D match to TRBD2 (7 bases). Germline-derived CDR1 and CDR2 are SGHNT and YENEEA. Deletions cut 4 bases from V and 4 bases from J, with 17 bases between. The CDR3 has 16 residues. The CDR3 loop reads CASSSIMGGPYNEQFF. The CDR3 DNA is TGTGCCAGCAGCTCAATTATGGGGGGGCCTTACAATGAGCAGTTCTTC.